The entry below describes one TCR beta chain. These data belong to a study of cytomegalovirus exposure and HLA in healthy donors. Trimming cost V 2 bases and J 0 bases, with 4 bases left between them. The CDR3 runs 14 residues. Germline values: CDR1 MDHEN, CDR2 SYDVKM. Using immunoSEQ multiplex PCR, the repertoire was profiled, and TCRdb retains in-frame clones only, with some absent. This table has some 50,000 clones, approximately 95% appearing once. The source of this sequence is a woman under 30 in good health and CMV-seronegative. The specimen sequenced was PBMCs. The chain combines TRBV28 with TRBJ1-4; D not certain. The CDR3 here is CASSLRATNEKLFF. The CDR3 coding sequence is TGTGCCAGCAGTTTACGGGCAACTAATGAAAAACTGTTTTTT.